There are a few counts of the clone carrying this T cell receptor beta chain. The antigen is unknown. Next came a second PCR, run for roughly 7 to 12 cycles, which used a sample-barcoded 5' primer along with a J-beta primer mix. Via MiXCR, TCRdb re-called the 5' RACE reads, giving one row per CDR3 protein. This table has 650,000 to 700,000 distinct CDR3 sequences, roughly 32% appearing once. The sample is drawn from a study of blood T cells in healthy people across ages. V was pared by 3 bases and J by 0 bases, with 11 bases between. The CDR3 contains 15 residues. CDR1 is MNHNS, CDR2 SASEGT, per germline. Samples had at least 6.5 million PBMCs isolated from them. Per sample, at least 6 micrograms of total RNA were extracted. Study-wide points: Per million T cells, the diversity of TCR beta decreased roughly linearly as age advanced. Expanded clonotype shifts may have been confounded, as the donors had an unknown CMV status.

This sequence originates from an elderly woman in good health. This chain uses TRBV6-1 with TRBJ1-1; D call uncertain. The sequenced material came from blood. The CDR3 nucleotides are TGTGCCAGCAGTGATCGGGCCGGCGTGAACACTGAAGCTTTCTTT. Amino acid sequence: CASSDRAGVNTEAFF.